The 24 T cell receptor beta chains listed next were all sequenced from one sample in a study of blood T cell repertoires in COVID-19. Assay used: immunoSEQ multiplex PCR; TCRdb lists only in-frame clones, some missing. The profile shows roughly 140,000 clones, around nine tenths of them singletons. Sequenced sample: peripheral blood. These TCRs come from a man aged 45-60 years with active or convalescent COVID-19.

A few counts support this clone. The chain recombines TRBV5-4 with TRBJ1-2; 11 bases are a match to TRBD1. The length of the CDR3 is 13 residues. Germline V gene sequence: CDR1 SGHNT, CDR2 YYREEE (reference sequence). The J segment lost 8 bases and the V segment lost 7 bases, leaving 7 bases of the junction unmatched. The CDR3 DNA reads as TGTGCCAGCCGGACAGGGGGCATAGAAGGCTACACCTTC. This translates into CASRTGGIEGYTF.

This clone has only a few counts. The V and J genes are TRBV10-3 and TRBJ2-6; no reliable D call. This CDR3 is built from 15 residues. V was shortened by 5 bases and J by 0 bases, with 8 bases between the two germline ends. Per germline, CDR1 ENHRY and CDR2 SYGVKD. Here the CDR3 reads CAISSPRSGANVLTF. DNA for the CDR3: TGTGCCATCAGTTCACCGCGCTCTGGGGCCAACGTCCTGACTTTC.

The chain links TRBV5-4 to TRBJ1-1, with D uncertain. V gave up 2 bases and J gave up 1 base, with 6 bases separating them. Germline V gene sequence: CDR1 SGHNT, CDR2 YYREEE (reference sequence). CDR3 length: 13 amino acids. CDR3 nucleotide sequence: TGTGCCAGCAGCTTCCCAGGGAACACTGAAGCTTTCTTT. Amino acids: CASSFPGNTEAFF.

V usage is TRBV5-1 and J usage is TRBJ1-4; D may be TRBD1 (6 bases). With 1 base removed from V and 4 bases from J, the gap between germline ends came to 14 bases. The germline CDR1 and CDR2 sequences are SGHRS and YFSETQ. CDR3 size: 16 residues. CDR3 sequence: CASSLTGRGDNEKLFF. The CDR3 DNA sequence: TGCGCCAGCAGCTTGACAGGGCGGGGGGATAATGAAAAACTGTTTTTT.

The rearrangement joins TRBV7-3 to TRBJ2-1; 10 positions agree with TRBD2. The CDR3 is made up of 17 amino acids. The trim removed 5 bases at V and 3 bases at J, leaving 10 bases unmatched. Germline lookup yields CDR1 SGHTA and CDR2 FQGTGA. CDR3 nucleotides: TGTGCCAGCAGCCCTAAGGTGGCTAGCGGGAGCTACAATGAGCAGTTCTTC. Translated, it gives CASSPKVASGSYNEQFF.

The chain is built from TRBV11-3 and TRBJ2-7; D might be TRBD1 (7 bases). CDR1 and CDR2 (germline): SGHNT, YENEEA. The CDR3 loop spans 13 amino acids. Trimming stripped 4 bases from V and 8 bases from J, with 15 bases between. The CDR3 loop is CASSSQGGNKQYF. The CDR3 DNA reads TGTGCCAGCAGCTCCCAGGGGGGAAACAAGCAGTACTTC.

The rearrangement uses TRBV4-1 and TRBJ2-1; the match to TRBD2 covers 8 bases. With 0 bases clipped from V and 3 bases from J, the junction kept 7 bases outside the gene matches. CDR3 length: 17 amino acids. Germline V gene lookup returns CDR1 MGHRA and CDR2 YSYEKL. The CDR3 DNA reads as TGCGCCAGCAGCCAAGATCCGAGCGGGAGAAACTACAATGAGCAGTTCTTC. It codes for CASSQDPSGRNYNEQFF.

The genes are TRBV6-6 and TRBJ1-2; a possible D gene is TRBD1 (5 bases). Looked up from germline, CDR1 is MNHNY and CDR2 is SVGAGI (reference sequence). This CDR3 region has 11 residues. V was trimmed by 6 bases and J by 8 bases, leaving 10 bases between them. This CDR3 reads CASRKEGGYTF. The CDR3, as DNA: TGTGCCAGCAGAAAGGAGGGGGGCTACACCTTC.

The chain carries TRBV11-3 and TRBJ2-6; D uncertain. This CDR3 is 13 amino acids long. The germline V gene has CDR1 SGHNT and CDR2 YENEEA. V lost 0 bases, J lost 8 bases, and 5 bases lay in between. The CDR3 loop is CASSLDRSNVLTF. The CDR3 region has the DNA TGTGCCAGCAGCTTAGATCGTTCCAACGTCCTGACTTTC.

This sequence joins TRBV19 and TRBJ1-1; the D gene is possibly TRBD1 (5 bases). V shed 1 base and J shed 3 bases, with 12 bases lying between them. The germline V gene has CDR1 LNHDA and CDR2 SQIVND (reference sequence). This CDR3 comprises 15 residues. In DNA, the CDR3 is TGTGCCAGTAGTATAGTAGAAGGGGCCTACACTGAAGCTTTCTTT. Translated, it gives CASSIVEGAYTEAFF.

CDR3 in DNA: TGTGCCAGCTCTCCCCTGGGGGGAGAAGAGACCCAGTACTTC. Encoded protein: CASSPLGGEETQYF. The chain couples TRBV18 to TRBJ2-5, with a tentative D call TRBD2 (6 bases). Germline CDR1 and CDR2: KGHSH and LQKENI. The V end lost 6 bases, the J end lost 3 bases, and 14 bases lay between the germline ends. There are 14 residues in the CDR3.

The chain combines TRBV5-1 with TRBJ2-7; 9 bases fit TRBD1. The CDR3 runs to 14 residues. With V trimmed by 6 bases and J by 1 base, 5 bases remained unmatched. Germline V gene data show CDR1 as SGHRS and CDR2 as YFSETQ. Here the CDR3 DNA reads TGCGCCAGCAAGGCGGGGACAGGGTCCTACGAGCAGTACTTC. This sequence encodes CASKAGTGSYEQYF.

V usage is TRBV4-2 and J usage is TRBJ1-5; D remains ambiguous. Deletions cut 1 base from V and 0 bases from J, with 7 bases between. Germline values: CDR1 LGHNA, CDR2 YNFKEQ. This CDR3 has 15 residues. The CDR3 protein is CASSQVPGSNQPQHF. CDR3 DNA sequence: TGTGCCAGCAGCCAAGTACCAGGTAGCAATCAGCCCCAGCATTTT.

The chain uses TRBV3-1 (or the pseudogene TRBV3-2) and TRBJ2-1; D is undetermined. The germline CDR1 and CDR2 sequences are LGHDT and YNNKEL (reference sequence). This CDR3 is built from 13 residues. The V end was cut by 7 bases, the J end by 2 bases, with 9 bases between. CDR3 nucleotide sequence: TGTGCCAGCATGGGTGCGGCCTACAATGAGCAGTTCTTC. This gives the protein CASMGAAYNEQFF.

V is TRBV10-3 and J is TRBJ2-5, with 8 bases matching TRBD1. The junction had 2 bases not matched to a gene; V was cut back by 4 bases and J by 1 base. From germline, CDR1 is ENHRY and CDR2 SYGVKD. The CDR3 sequence is 14 residues long. CDR3 loop: CAISATGVQETQYF. The CDR3 DNA reads TGTGCCATCAGTGCGACAGGGGTCCAAGAGACCCAGTACTTC.

CDR3 in amino acids: CASSRQALGYTF. The CDR3 DNA sequence: TGTGCCAGCAGCCGACAGGCTCTCGGCTACACCTTC. The chain combines TRBV11-1 with TRBJ1-2, with D perhaps TRBD1 (6 bases). Germline CDR1 SGHAT, CDR2 FQDESV (reference sequence). V was pared by 5 bases and J by 8 bases, with 12 bases between. The CDR3 totals 12 residues.

This clone has only one observation. The chain couples TRBV28 to TRBJ1-6; 7 bases are shared with TRBD1. The CDR3 runs 15 residues. The J segment lost 10 bases and the V segment lost 3 bases, leaving 9 bases of the junction unmatched. CDR1 MDHEN and CDR2 SYDVKM come from the germline V gene. The CDR3 DNA reads as TGTGCCAGCAGTTTGGCGCAGGGGGTATGGTCACCCCTCCACTTT. This codes for CASSLAQGVWSPLHF.

The chain combines TRBV9 with TRBJ2-1; 9 bases fit TRBD2. Germline CDR1 is SGDLS and CDR2 is YYNGEE. With 3 bases clipped from V and 8 bases from J, the junction kept 12 bases outside the gene matches. This CDR3 comprises 16 residues. The chain's CDR3 is CASSDLAGPPGDEQFF. The CDR3 nucleotides are TGTGCCAGCAGCGACCTAGCGGGGCCTCCTGGGGATGAGCAGTTCTTC.

The V call is TRBV2, the J call TRBJ1-1, with TRBD1 as a possible D gene (5 bases). The CDR3 consists of 15 residues. CDR1 and CDR2 (germline): SNHLY, FYNNEI. Trimming shortened V by 3 bases and J by 2 bases, and 13 bases separated the two germline ends. DNA of the CDR3: TGTGCCAGCAGTGAGGGGGGAGACAGAAACACTGAAGCTTTCTTT. Translated, it gives CASSEGGDRNTEAFF.

The gene calls are TRBV11-2 and TRBJ1-2, with D perhaps matching TRBD1 (5 bases). The length of the CDR3 is 16 residues. With 1 base removed from V and 0 bases from J, the gap between germline ends came to 12 bases. Germline lookup yields CDR1 SGHAT and CDR2 FQNNGV. The CDR3 region is CASSLVRGTPNYGYTF. In nucleotides, the CDR3 is TGTGCCAGCAGCTTAGTGCGGGGGACCCCTAACTATGGCTACACCTTC.

The CDR3 spells CSASATNADTQYF. Here the CDR3 DNA reads TGCAGTGCTAGTGCGACTAACGCAGATACGCAGTATTTT. The rearrangement uses TRBV20-1 and TRBJ2-3, with D perhaps matching TRBD2 (5 bases). Germline lookup yields CDR1 DFQATT and CDR2 SNEGSKA (reference sequence). V was cut by 3 bases and J by 4 bases, with 11 bases left in between. The CDR3 contains 13 residues.

The chain couples TRBV4-1 to TRBJ2-1; 7 bases agree with TRBD1. This CDR3 is 15 amino acids long. The V gene's germline CDR1 is MGHRA and CDR2 YSYEKL. V gave up 3 bases and J gave up 2 bases; unmatched junction bases: 4. CDR3: CASSHRQGAYNEQFF. CDR3 DNA sequence: TGCGCCAGCAGCCACCGACAGGGAGCCTACAATGAGCAGTTCTTC.

This clone occurred once. The same CDR3 can be traced to other DNA sequences in this sample. V and J are TRBV28 and TRBJ1-1; D not certain. Germline lookup yields CDR1 MDHEN and CDR2 SYDVKM. CDR3 length: 13 residues. V was trimmed by 2 bases and J by 0 bases, leaving 4 bases between them. The chain's CDR3 is CASSLIVNTEAFF. The DNA for the CDR3 is TGTGCCAGCAGTTTAATAGTGAACACTGAAGCTTTCTTT.

This clone has ten or more counts. This chain links TRBV4-1 with TRBJ1-5; D is possibly TRBD1 (5 bases). The CDR3 sequence is 15 residues long. V lost 3 bases, J lost 4 bases, and 13 bases lay in between. Germline V gene lookup returns CDR1 MGHRA and CDR2 YSYEKL. The DNA of the CDR3 is TGCGCCAGCAGCCACGGACGAACAGGAAATCAGCCCCAGCATTTT. It specifies CASSHGRTGNQPQHF.